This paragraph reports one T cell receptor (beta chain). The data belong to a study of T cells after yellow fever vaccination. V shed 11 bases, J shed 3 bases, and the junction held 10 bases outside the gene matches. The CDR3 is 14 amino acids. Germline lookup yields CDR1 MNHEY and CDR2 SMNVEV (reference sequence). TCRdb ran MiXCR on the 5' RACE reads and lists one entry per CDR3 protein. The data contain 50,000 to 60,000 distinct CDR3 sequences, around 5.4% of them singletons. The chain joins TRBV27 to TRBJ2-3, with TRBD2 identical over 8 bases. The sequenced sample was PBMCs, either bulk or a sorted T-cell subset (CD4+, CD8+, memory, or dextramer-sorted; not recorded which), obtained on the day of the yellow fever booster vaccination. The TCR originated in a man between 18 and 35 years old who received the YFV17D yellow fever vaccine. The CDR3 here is CASRSGGWTDTQYF. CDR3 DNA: TGTGCCTCCCGGTCGGGGGGGTGGACAGATACGCAGTATTTT.